The present TCR beta chain was sequenced within a study of cytomegalovirus exposure and HLA in healthy donors. Broader study findings: It was around 160 TCR beta chains that were listed as cytomegalovirus-associated.

With regard to this clone: What it recognizes is unknown.

Germline V CDR1 and CDR2: SGHRS, YFSETQ. V dropped 5 bases and J dropped 7; count of bases not matched to a gene: 5. The CDR3 contains 15 residues. Using immunoSEQ multiplex PCR, the repertoire was profiled, and TCRdb retains in-frame clones only, with some absent. The table lists around 250,000 clones, around 89% of them singletons. The chain employs TRBV5-1 and TRBJ1-6, with 11 bases that match TRBD1. Sequencing was done on a sample of PBMCs. This sequence was found in a woman aged 18-29 years in good health and CMV-seronegative. The chain's CDR3 is CASRGQGAENSPLHF. Here the CDR3 DNA reads TGCGCCAGCAGAGGACAGGGGGCAGAGAATTCACCCCTCCACTTT.